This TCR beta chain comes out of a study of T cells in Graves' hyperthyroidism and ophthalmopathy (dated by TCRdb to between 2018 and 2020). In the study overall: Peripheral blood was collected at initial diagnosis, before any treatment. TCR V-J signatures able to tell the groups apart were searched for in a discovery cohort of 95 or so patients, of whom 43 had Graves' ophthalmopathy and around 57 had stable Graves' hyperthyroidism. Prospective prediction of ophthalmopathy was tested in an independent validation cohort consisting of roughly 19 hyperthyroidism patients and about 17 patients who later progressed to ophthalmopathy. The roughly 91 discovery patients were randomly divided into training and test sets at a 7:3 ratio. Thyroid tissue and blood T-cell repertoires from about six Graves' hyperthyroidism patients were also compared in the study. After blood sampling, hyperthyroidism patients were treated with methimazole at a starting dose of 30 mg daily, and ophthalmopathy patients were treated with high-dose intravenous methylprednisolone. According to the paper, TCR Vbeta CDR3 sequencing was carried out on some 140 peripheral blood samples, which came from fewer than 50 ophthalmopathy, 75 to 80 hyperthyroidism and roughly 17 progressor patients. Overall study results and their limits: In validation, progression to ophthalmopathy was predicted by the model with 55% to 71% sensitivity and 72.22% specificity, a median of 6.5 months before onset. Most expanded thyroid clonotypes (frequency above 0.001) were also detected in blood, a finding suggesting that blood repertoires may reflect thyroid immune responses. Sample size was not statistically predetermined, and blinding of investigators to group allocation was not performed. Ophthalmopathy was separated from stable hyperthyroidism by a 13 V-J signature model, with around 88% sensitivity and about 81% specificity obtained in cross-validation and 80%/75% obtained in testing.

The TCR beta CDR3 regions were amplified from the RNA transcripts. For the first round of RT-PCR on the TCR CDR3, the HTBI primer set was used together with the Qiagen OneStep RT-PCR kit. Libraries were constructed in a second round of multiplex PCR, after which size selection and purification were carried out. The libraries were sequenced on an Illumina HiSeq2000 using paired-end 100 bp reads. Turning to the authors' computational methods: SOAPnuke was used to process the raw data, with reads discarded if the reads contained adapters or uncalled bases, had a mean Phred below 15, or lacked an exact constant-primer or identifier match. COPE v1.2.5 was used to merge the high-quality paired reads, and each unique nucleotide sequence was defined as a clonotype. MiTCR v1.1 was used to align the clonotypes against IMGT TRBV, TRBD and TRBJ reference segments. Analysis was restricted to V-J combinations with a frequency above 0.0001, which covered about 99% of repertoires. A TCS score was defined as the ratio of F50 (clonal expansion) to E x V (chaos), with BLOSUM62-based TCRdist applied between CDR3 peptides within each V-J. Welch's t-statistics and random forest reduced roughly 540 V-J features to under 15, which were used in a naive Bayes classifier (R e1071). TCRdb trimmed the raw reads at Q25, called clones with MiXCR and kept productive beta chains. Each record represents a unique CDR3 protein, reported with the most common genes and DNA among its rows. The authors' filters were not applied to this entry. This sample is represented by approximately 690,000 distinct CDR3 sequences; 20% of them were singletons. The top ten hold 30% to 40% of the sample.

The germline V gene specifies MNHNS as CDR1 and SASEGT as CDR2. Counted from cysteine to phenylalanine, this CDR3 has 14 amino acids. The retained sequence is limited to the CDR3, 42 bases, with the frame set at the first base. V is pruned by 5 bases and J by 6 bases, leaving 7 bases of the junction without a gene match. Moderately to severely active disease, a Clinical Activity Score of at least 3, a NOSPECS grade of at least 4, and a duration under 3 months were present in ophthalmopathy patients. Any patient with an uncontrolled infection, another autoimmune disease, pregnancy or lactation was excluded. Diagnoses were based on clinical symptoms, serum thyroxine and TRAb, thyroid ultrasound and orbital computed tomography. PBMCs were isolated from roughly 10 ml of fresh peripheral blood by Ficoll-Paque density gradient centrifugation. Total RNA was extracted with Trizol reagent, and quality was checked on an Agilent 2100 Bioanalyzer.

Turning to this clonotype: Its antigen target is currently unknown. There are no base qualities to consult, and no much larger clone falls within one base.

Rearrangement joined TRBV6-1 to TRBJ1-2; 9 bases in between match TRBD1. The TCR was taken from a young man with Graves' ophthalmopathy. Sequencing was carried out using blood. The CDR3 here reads CASSYRGQGDGYTF. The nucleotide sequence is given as TGTGCCAGCAGTTACCGGGGACAGGGAGATGGCTACACCTTC.